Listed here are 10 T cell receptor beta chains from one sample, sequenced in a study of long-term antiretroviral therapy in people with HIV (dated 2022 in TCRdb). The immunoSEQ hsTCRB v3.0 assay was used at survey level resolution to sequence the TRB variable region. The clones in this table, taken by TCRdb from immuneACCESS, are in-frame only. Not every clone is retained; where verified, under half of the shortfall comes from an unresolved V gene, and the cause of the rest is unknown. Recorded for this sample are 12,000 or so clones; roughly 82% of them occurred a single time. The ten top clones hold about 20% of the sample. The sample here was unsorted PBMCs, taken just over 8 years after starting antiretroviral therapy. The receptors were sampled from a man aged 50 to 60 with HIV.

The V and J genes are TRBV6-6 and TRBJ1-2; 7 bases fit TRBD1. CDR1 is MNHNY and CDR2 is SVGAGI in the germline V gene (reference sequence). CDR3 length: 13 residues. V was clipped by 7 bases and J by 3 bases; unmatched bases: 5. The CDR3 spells CASIARGDYGYTF. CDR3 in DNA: TGTGCCAGCATCGCCAGGGGGGACTATGGCTACACCTTC.

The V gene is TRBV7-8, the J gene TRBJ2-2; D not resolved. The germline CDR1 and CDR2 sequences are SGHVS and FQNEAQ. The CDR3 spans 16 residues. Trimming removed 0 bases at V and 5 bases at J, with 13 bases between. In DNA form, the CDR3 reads TGTGCCAGCAGCTTAGCCCTGCTTGGGGTAACCGGGGAGCTGTTTTTT. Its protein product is CASSLALLGVTGELFF.

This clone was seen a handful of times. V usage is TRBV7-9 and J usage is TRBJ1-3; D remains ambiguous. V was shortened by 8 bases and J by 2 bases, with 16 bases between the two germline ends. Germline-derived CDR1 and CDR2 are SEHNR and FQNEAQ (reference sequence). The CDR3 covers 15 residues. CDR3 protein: CASRLISIPGNTIYF. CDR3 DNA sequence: TGTGCCAGCCGACTTATCTCCATTCCTGGAAACACCATATATTTT.

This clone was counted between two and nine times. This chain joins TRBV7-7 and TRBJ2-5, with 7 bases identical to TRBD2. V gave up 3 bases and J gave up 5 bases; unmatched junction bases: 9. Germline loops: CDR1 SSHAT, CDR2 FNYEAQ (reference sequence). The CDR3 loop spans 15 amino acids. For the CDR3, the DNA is TGTGCCAGCAGCTTTGGACTAGTGCCGATGGAGACCCAGTACTTC. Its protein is CASSFGLVPMETQYF.

CDR3 sequence reads: CASSINRDYEQYF. In nucleotides, the CDR3 is TGTGCCAGTAGTATCAACAGAGATTACGAGCAGTACTTC. This chain uses TRBV19 with TRBJ2-7; no clear D. V gave up 3 bases and J gave up 4 bases, with 10 bases separating them. The CDR3 totals 13 residues. Germline CDR1 LNHDA, CDR2 SQIVND (reference sequence).

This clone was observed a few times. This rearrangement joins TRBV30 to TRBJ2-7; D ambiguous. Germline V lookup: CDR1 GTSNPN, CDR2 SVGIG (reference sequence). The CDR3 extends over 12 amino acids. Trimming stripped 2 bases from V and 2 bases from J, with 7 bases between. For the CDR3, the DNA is TGTGCCTGGAGTAAGGCCCCCTACGAGCAGTACTTC. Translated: CAWSKAPYEQYF.

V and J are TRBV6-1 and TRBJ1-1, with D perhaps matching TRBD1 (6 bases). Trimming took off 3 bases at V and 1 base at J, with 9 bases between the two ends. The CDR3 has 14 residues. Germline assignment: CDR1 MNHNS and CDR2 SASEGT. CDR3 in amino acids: CASSERGTNTEAFF. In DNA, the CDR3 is TGTGCCAGCAGTGAGAGGGGGACGAACACTGAAGCTTTCTTT.

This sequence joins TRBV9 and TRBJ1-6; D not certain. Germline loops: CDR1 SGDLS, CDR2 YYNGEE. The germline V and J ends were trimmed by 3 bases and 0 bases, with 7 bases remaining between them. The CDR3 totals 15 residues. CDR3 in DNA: TGTGCCAGCAGCGCCGGGAGCTCCTATAATTCACCCCTCCACTTT. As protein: CASSAGSSYNSPLHF.

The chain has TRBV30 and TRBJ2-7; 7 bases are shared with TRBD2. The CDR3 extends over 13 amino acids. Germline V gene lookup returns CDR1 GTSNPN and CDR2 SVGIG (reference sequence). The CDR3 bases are TGTGCATTTACCGGGACTATAATCCACGAGCAGTACTTC. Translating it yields CAFTGTIIHEQYF.

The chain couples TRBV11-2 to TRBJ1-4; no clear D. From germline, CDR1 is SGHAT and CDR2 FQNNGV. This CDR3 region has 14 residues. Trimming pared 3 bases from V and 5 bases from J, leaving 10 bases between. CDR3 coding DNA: TGTGCCAGCAGCTTCTTTGGGAGGAATGAAAAACTGTTTTTT. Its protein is CASSFFGRNEKLFF.